The rows below give T cell receptor beta chains drawn from one sample of a study of Ad26.COV2.S vaccination and SARS-CoV-2 variants. The method was immunoSEQ multiplex PCR; TCRdb's version includes in-frame clones alone and lacks a portion of them. The sample holds fewer than 500,000 clones, more than 80% seen once. The sample consisted of peripheral blood, taken in a trial of Ad26.COV2.S vaccine versus placebo. These receptors were collected from a person between 18 and 60 years old who received the Ad26.COV2.S COVID-19 vaccine or a placebo. CDR3s include the opening cysteine and the closing phenylalanine or tryptophan. D genes are given only for firm matches. Size is stated for part of the rows, as once, few or many counts, or as a class when the clone is expanded.

TRBJ2-1	TRBD1	TRBV2	few	12	CASGTDYNEQFF	TGTGCCAGCGGGACAGACTACAATGAGCAGTTCTTC
TRBJ1-3	NA	TRBV7-2	NA	15	CASSLGGAGGNTIYF	TGTGCCAGCAGCTTAGGGGGGGCCGGCGGAAACACCATATATTTT
TRBJ2-7	TRBD2	TRBV6-2/TRBV6-3	NA	16	CASSLLAGDPRYEQYF	TGTGCCAGCAGCCTACTAGCGGGGGACCCCCGCTACGAGCAGTACTTC
TRBJ2-1	TRBD2	TRBV7-2	NA	15	CASSFRGLAGGEQFF	TGTGCCAGCAGCTTTAGAGGACTAGCGGGGGGAGAGCAGTTCTTC
TRBJ2-7	TRBD2	TRBV7-6	NA	14	CASSEIAGDYEQYF	TGTGCCAGCAGCGAAATAGCGGGAGACTACGAGCAGTACTTC
TRBJ2-7	TRBD2	TRBV7-9	few	16	CASSFPASGEFREQYF	TGTGCCAGCAGCTTTCCGGCTAGCGGGGAGTTTCGGGAGCAGTACTTC
TRBJ1-4	NA	TRBV5-1	NA	16	CASSTRAGTTNEKLFF	TGCGCCAGCAGCACCAGGGCGGGGACAACTAATGAAAAACTGTTTTTT
TRBJ1-5	NA	TRBV4-3	NA	13	CASSLNLNQPQHF	TGCGCCAGCAGCCTCAACCTAAATCAGCCCCAGCATTTT
TRBJ1-6	NA	TRBV7-3	few	15	CASSLNPGLNSPLHF	TGTGCCAGCAGCTTAAATCCAGGACTCAATTCACCCCTCCACTTT
TRBJ2-3	TRBD2	TRBV10-3	NA	16	CAISDLAGGRADTQYF	TGTGCCATCAGCGACCTAGCGGGAGGGCGAGCAGATACGCAGTATTTT
TRBJ2-7	TRBD2	TRBV9	NA	16	CASSPGSPGGRYEQYF	TGTGCCAGCAGCCCCGGGTCTCCGGGAGGGAGGTACGAGCAGTACTTC
TRBJ2-1	TRBD1	TRBV24-1	NA	16	CATSDGGTGGYNEQFF	TGTGCCACCAGTGATGGTGGGACAGGGGGTTACAATGAGCAGTTCTTC
TRBJ2-1	NA	TRBV7-2	NA	12	CASSLWDYEQFF	TGTGCCAGCAGCTTATGGGACTATGAGCAGTTCTTC
TRBJ1-4	NA	TRBV7-8	NA	14	CASSLRQGYEKLFF	TGTGCCAGCAGCTTAAGGCAGGGGTATGAAAAACTGTTTTTT
TRBJ2-2	NA	TRBV3-1/TRBV3-2	NA	15	CASSQAAAIGGELFF	TGTGCCAGCAGCCAAGCGGCGGCGATTGGCGGGGAGCTGTTTTTT
TRBJ2-2	NA	TRBV27	NA	15	CASSLGGMNTGELFF	TGTGCCAGCAGTTTGGGCGGGATGAACACCGGGGAGCTGTTTTTT
TRBJ2-3	NA	TRBV6-2/TRBV6-3	NA	16	CASSYSPGEATDTQYF	TGTGCCAGCAGTTACTCCCCGGGAGAGGCAACAGATACGCAGTATTTT
TRBJ2-2	NA	TRBV15	NA	15	CATSRLGDTTGELFF	TGTGCCACCAGCAGATTAGGGGATACCACCGGGGAGCTGTTTTTT
TRBJ1-1	NA	TRBV7-8	NA	11	CASSIYTEAFF	TGTGCCAGCAGCATTTACACTGAAGCTTTCTTT
TRBJ2-5	NA	TRBV19	NA	14	CASSLTSTQETQYF	TGTGCCAGTAGTTTAACCAGTACCCAAGAGACCCAGTACTTC
TRBJ2-1	TRBD2	TRBV7-8	NA	15	CASSLTSGSGNEQFF	TGTGCCAGCAGCTTGACTAGCGGGAGTGGGAATGAGCAGTTCTTC
TRBJ1-1	NA	TRBV28	NA	14	CASSFGGSNTEAFF	TGTGCCAGCAGTTTTGGTGGGTCCAACACTGAAGCTTTCTTT
TRBJ2-3	TRBD1	TRBV7-9	NA	17	CASWTIQQGAGTDTQYF	TGTGCCAGTTGGACTATTCAACAGGGGGCCGGGACAGATACGCAGTATTTT
TRBJ2-2	NA	TRBV9	once	14	CASQGGLGSGELFF	TGTGCCAGCCAGGGGGGGCTTGGGTCAGGGGAGCTGTTTTTT
TRBJ2-7	NA	TRBV5-1	once	14	CASSLGSSSYEQYF	TGCGCCAGCAGCTTGGGATCAAGCTCCTACGAGCAGTACTTC
TRBJ2-4	NA	TRBV18	NA	18	CASSQRDLGILAKNIQYF	TGTGCCAGCTCGCAACGCGACTTAGGTATTCTAGCCAAAAACATTCAGTACTTC
TRBJ2-5	TRBD2	TRBV10-3	NA	17	CAITHSGRPKTKETQYF	TGTGCCATCACTCATAGCGGGAGGCCCAAAACCAAGGAGACCCAGTACTTC
TRBJ2-1	TRBD2	TRBV12-5	NA	15	CASGLGTSGGDEQFF	TGTGCTAGTGGTTTGGGTACCTCTGGGGGGGATGAGCAGTTCTTC
TRBJ2-3	NA	TRBV6-6	NA	16	CASSYSPTPTSDTQYF	TGTGCCAGCAGTTACTCTCCCACCCCCACATCAGATACGCAGTATTTT
TRBJ2-1	NA	TRBV5-1	once	15	CASSSAAPSYNEQFF	TGCGCCAGCAGTTCGGCGGCCCCGTCCTACAATGAGCAGTTCTTC
TRBJ2-7	TRBD2	TRBV6-5	NA	13	CASTLAEAYEQYF	TGTGCCAGCACCCTAGCGGAGGCCTACGAGCAGTACTTC
TRBJ2-6	TRBD1	TRBV9	NA	18	CASSLAGTGGAGANVLTF	TGTGCCAGCAGCCTCGCCGGGACAGGGGGTGCTGGGGCCAACGTCCTGACTTTC
TRBJ2-2	NA	TRBV24-1	NA	19	CATGALEGSPPLNTGELFF	TGTGCCACCGGGGCCCTTGAGGGGTCCCCTCCTTTAAACACCGGGGAGCTGTTTTTT
TRBJ2-7	TRBD2	TRBV2	NA	13	CASSASGRDEQYF	TGTGCCAGCAGTGCTAGCGGGAGGGACGAGCAGTACTTC
TRBJ1-1	NA	TRBV12-3/TRBV12-4	NA	13	CASQKGLGTEAFF	TGTGCCAGTCAGAAGGGGTTAGGCACTGAAGCTTTCTTT
TRBJ1-6	NA	TRBV4-2	NA	15	CASSPARPYNSPLHF	TGTGCCAGCAGCCCAGCCAGGCCTTATAATTCACCCCTCCACTTT
TRBJ2-5	TRBD2	TRBV19	NA	17	CASRGTTSGEYQETQYF	TGTGCCAGTAGGGGAACTACTAGCGGAGAGTACCAAGAGACCCAGTACTTC
TRBJ2-6	NA	TRBV6-5	NA	15	CASSYKGAGANVLTF	TGTGCCAGCAGTTACAAGGGAGCGGGGGCCAACGTCCTGACTTTC
TRBJ2-5	NA	TRBV5-4	NA	11	CASSLEETQYF	TGTGCCAGCAGCTTGGAAGAGACCCAGTACTTC
TRBJ2-5	TRBD2	TRBV7-2	NA	16	CASSLEASGSRETQYF	TGTGCCAGCAGCTTAGAAGCTAGCGGGAGTCGCGAGACCCAGTACTTC
TRBJ2-5	NA	TRBV6-2/TRBV6-3	NA	14	CASSYWSDQETQYF	TGTGCCAGCAGTTACTGGAGCGACCAAGAGACCCAGTACTTC
TRBJ2-5	TRBD2	TRBV7-9	NA	19	CASSLAHDPISGEKETQYF	TGTGCCAGCAGCTTAGCCCATGACCCGATCAGCGGGGAAAAAGAGACCCAGTACTTC
TRBJ1-2	NA	TRBV4-1	NA	14	CASSQQDTSYGYTF	TGCGCCAGCAGCCAACAAGACACCTCCTATGGCTACACCTTC
TRBJ2-3	TRBD2	TRBV11-2	NA	16	CASSLGAAGGSDTQYF	TGTGCCAGCAGCTTAGGGGCAGCGGGAGGTTCAGATACGCAGTATTTT
TRBJ2-2	NA	TRBV11-3	NA	15	CASRPGGSNTGELFF	TGTGCCAGCAGACCTGGCGGGTCGAACACCGGGGAGCTGTTTTTT
TRBJ2-7	NA	TRBV9	NA	14	CASSYAGDIYEQYF	TGTGCCAGCAGCTACGCCGGTGACATCTACGAGCAGTACTTC
TRBJ2-1	TRBD1	TRBV18	NA	13	CASSRTGVDEQFF	TGTGCCAGCTCACGAACAGGGGTTGATGAGCAGTTCTTC